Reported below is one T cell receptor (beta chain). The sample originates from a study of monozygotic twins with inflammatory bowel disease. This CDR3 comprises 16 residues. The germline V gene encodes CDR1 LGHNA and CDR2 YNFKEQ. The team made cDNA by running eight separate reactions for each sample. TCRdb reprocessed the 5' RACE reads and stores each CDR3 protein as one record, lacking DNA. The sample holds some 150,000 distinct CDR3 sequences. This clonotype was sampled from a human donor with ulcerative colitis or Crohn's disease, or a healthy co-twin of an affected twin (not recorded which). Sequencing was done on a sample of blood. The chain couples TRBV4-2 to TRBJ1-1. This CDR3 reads CASSQGAGDRNTEAFF.